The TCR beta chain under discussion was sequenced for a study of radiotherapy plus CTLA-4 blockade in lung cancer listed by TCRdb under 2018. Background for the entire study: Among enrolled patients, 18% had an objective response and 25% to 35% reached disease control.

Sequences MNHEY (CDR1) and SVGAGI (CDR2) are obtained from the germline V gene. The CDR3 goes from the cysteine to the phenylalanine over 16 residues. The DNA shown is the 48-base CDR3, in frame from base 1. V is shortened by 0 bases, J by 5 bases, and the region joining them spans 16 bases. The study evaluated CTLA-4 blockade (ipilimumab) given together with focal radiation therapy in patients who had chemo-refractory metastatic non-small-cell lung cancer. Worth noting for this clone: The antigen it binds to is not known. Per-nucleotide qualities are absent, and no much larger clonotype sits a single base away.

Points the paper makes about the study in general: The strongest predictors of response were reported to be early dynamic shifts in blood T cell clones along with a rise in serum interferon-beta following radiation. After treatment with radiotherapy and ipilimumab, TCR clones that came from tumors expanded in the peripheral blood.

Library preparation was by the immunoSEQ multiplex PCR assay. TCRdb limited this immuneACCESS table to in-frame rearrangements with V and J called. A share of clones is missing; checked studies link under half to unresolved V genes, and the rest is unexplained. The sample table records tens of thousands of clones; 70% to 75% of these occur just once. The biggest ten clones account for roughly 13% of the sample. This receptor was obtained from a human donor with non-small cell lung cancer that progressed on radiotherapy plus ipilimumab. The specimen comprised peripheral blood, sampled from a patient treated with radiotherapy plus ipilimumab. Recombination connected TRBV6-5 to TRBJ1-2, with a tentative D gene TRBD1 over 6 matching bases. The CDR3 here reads CASSYSRRGLGYGYTF. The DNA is TGTGCCAGCAGTTACTCTCGCAGGGGCCTTGGTTATGGCTACACCTTC.